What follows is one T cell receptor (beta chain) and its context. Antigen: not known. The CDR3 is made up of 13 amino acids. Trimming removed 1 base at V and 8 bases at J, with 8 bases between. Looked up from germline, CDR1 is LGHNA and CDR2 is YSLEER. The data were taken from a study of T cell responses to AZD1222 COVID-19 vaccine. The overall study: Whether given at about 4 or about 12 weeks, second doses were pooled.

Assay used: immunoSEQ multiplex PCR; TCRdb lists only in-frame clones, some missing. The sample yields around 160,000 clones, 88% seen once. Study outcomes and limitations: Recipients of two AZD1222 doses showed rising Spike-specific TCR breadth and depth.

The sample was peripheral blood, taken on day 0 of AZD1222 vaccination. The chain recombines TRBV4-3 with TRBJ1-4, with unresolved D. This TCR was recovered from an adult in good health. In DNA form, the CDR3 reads TGCGCCAGCAGCCAAGGCGAGGTCGAAAAACTGTTTTTT. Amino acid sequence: CASSQGEVEKLFF.